A selection of T cell receptor beta chains follows, all from one sample in a study of T cells expressing NK-cell markers. TCRdb derives one entry per CDR3 protein from the 5' RACE reads, leaving out DNA. This sample's table reports about 150,000 distinct CDR3 sequences. The sequencing sample was made of blood T cells: a sorted CD56 or NKG2C T cell subset, CD4+ or CD8+ T cells, or bulk PBMC T cells (not recorded which). These receptors were obtained from a woman aged 45-60 years in good health. The CDR3 runs from the conserved cysteine through the conserved F or W. The order of the fields is CDR3 length, V gene, J gene, CDR3 protein.

14,TRBV6-5,TRBJ2-2,CASSYSYQVGELFF
12,TRBV21-1,TRBJ1-1,CATRQGGTEAFF
14,TRBV19,TRBJ2-7,CASSTSGRGHEQYF
15,TRBV24-1,TRBJ2-2,CATSDFVSNTGELFF
12,TRBV19,TRBJ2-7,CASGQGPYEQYF
14,TRBV27,TRBJ2-1,CASSLFRLYNEQFF
16,TRBV6-5,TRBJ1-4,CASSYTSWGRGEKLFF
14,TRBV12-3/TRBV12-4,TRBJ2-3,CASSFSGTTDTQYF
14,TRBV6-5,TRBJ1-5,CASTAQGDNQPQHF
12,TRBV4-1,TRBJ2-3,CASSHPTDTQYF
15,TRBV5-1,TRBJ1-4,CASSEGFSTNEKLFF
14,TRBV6-5,TRBJ2-7,CASSYGTGGYEQYF
15,TRBV14,TRBJ2-7,CASSQSADNSYEQYF
13,TRBV20-1,TRBJ1-1,CSARGVRNTEAFF
13,TRBV11-2,TRBJ2-5,CASSLVGVETQYF